Reported below is one TCR beta chain. The specificity of this receptor is unknown. It has no much larger one-base neighbor in the sample; base qualities were not kept. This specimen includes other DNA sequences encoding the same CDR3. The entry originates in a study of T cell responses to AZD1222 COVID-19 vaccine (dated by TCRdb to the early 2020s). Turning to the overall study: TCR sequencing was performed for 230 to 250 trial participants, of whom about 210 were given two doses of AZD1222 and some 26 were given two doses of MenACWY control vaccine. Trial participants were enrolled by age into subgroups of 18-55, 56-69 and 70-plus years, and around 150, 29 and 61 TCR-sequenced participants, respectively, were included in these subgroups. General findings and caveats noted by the study authors: Only five or six AZD1222 recipients were SARS-CoV-2 seropositive at baseline, limiting conclusions about previously exposed vaccinees. No day 14 peak-response samples were available, so repertoires were characterized only after the peak T cell response. A significant rise in spike-specific TCR breadth and depth was observed after two AZD1222 doses relative to day 0 and relative to MenACWY recipients. The vaccine-associated CD4 TCRs covered the entire spike protein, and the dominant responses fell in regions 160-218 and 743-854. Nearly half of unique spike-specific TCRs reportedly recognized epitopes outside regions mutated in the B.1.351 and B.1.1.7 variants. Participants were mostly white British and included more females than males, and it was suggested by the authors that clonal diversity may have been underestimated. In the small 56-69-year group, the increase in depth fell short of significance, most likely because of low power.

The time point label, as the study defines it: about 28 days (+/-7) after the second vaccine dose. Interpreted using the paper, the treatment or condition label stands for: meningococcal conjugate vaccine given as trial control. The vaccinee samples were drawn from two UK trials, COV001 and COV002, one of which was a single-blind randomized controlled phase 2/3 trial testing AZD1222 (ChAdOx1 nCoV-19) in healthy adults. For TCRbeta chain sequencing, PBMC samples from trial participants were taken at day 0 and at day 28 after the second dose. The CDR3 regions of human TCRbeta chains were analyzed by immunosequencing. The study's processing was this. Repertoire TCRs were checked for matches against a reference library of SARS-CoV-2-specific TCRs that had been generated using the MIRA antigen-specificity platform. Breadth was defined as the fraction of unique TCRs that were SARS-CoV-2-associated, and depth was defined as the fraction of total T cells that were SARS-CoV-2-associated. Using the MIRA data, each spike-specific TCR was mapped to the spike region that the TCR reacts to and placed in a CD4 or CD8 class. Log10-transformed breadth and depth values were compared by one-way ANOVA with Sidak's multiple comparisons tests. Here the immuneACCESS table is served through TCRdb, limited to in-frame sequences with V and J called. Missing clones are a known gap in these copies; in checked studies unresolved V genes cover under half, and the rest lacks a known reason. The DNA gave D and trimming, while V, J and clone size come from that table. The sample table records over 200,000 clones; roughly 94% of these occur just once. Approximately 1.5% of the sample belongs to the ten largest clones.

At the junction V is shortened by 1 base and J by 5 bases; bases outside the gene matches: 6. For CDR1 and CDR2, the germline V gene lists LGHNA and YSLEER. The cysteine opens and the phenylalanine closes a CDR3 of 15 amino acids. Left in the record is the CDR3 DNA by itself, 45 bases read in frame from the first base. The sequencing here drew on peripheral blood, taken 28 days after the second dose of the MenACWY control vaccine. This receptor was identified in an adult who received the MenACWY meningococcal vaccine as a control. The V and J segments used are TRBV4-3 and TRBJ1-1, with 8 central nucleotides matching TRBD1. This receptor carries the CDR3 CASSQAGTGGTEAFF. The DNA sequence is given as TGCGCCAGCAGCCAAGCGGGGACAGGAGGAACTGAAGCTTTCTTT.